The 3 T cell receptor beta chains below come from one sample, sequenced in a study of blood T cell repertoires in COVID-19. Profiling relied on immunoSEQ multiplex PCR, and the TCRdb table lists in-frame clones only, not all of them. This sample carries approximately 57,000 clones, 85% to 90% of them seen once, and the ten largest clones take roughly 5.1%. The sequenced sample consisted of peripheral blood. These receptors were obtained from a man aged 40-49 years with active COVID-19.

The DNA of the CDR3 is TGTGCCAGCAGCCAAACCCCCGGTGGGGAGCTGTTTTTT. Its translation is CASSQTPGGELFF. The V call is TRBV7-3, the J call TRBJ2-2; D unclear. V was trimmed by 5 bases and J by 8 bases, leaving 12 bases between them. This CDR3 spans 13 amino acids. CDR1 is SGHTA, CDR2 FQGTGA, per germline.

The chain carries TRBV15 and TRBJ1-3; 9 bases match TRBD1. Germline assignment: CDR1 LNHNV and CDR2 YYDKDF (reference sequence). After removal of 3 bases from V and 4 bases from J, the junction contained 7 bases not matched to a gene. This CDR3 has 16 residues. The CDR3 here is CATSSGYRGRGNTIYF. In DNA, the CDR3 is TGTGCCACCAGCAGTGGCTACAGGGGGCGCGGAAACACCATATATTTT.

This CDR3 is CASNLQGDSPLHF. The CDR3 nucleotides are TGCGCCAGCAACCTACAGGGAGATTCACCCCTCCACTTT. The rearrangement uses TRBV10-2 and TRBJ1-6, with a weak D call TRBD1 (6 bases). The ends were cut back, 7 bases at V and 8 bases at J, with 12 bases in the middle. The CDR3 has 13 residues. CDR1 and CDR2 from the germline V gene are WSHSY and SAAADI.